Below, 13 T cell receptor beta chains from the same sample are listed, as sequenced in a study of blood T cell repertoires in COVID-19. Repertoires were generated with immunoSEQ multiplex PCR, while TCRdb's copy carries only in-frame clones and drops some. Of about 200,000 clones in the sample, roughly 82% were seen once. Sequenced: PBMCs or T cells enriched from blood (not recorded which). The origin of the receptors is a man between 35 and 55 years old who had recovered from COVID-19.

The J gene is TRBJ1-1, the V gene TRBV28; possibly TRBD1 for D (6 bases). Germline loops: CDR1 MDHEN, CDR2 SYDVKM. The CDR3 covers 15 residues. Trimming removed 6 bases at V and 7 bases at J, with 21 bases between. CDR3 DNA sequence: TGTGCCAGCAGCCAAGAGGGGACATCTCACGGTGAAGCTTTCTTT. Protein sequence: CASSQEGTSHGEAFF.

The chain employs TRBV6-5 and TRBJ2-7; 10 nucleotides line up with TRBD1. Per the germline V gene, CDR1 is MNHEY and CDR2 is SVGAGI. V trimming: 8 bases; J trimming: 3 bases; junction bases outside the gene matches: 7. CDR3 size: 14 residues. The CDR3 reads CASLGQGDGYEQYF. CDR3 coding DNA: TGTGCCAGCTTAGGACAGGGGGATGGCTACGAGCAGTACTTC.

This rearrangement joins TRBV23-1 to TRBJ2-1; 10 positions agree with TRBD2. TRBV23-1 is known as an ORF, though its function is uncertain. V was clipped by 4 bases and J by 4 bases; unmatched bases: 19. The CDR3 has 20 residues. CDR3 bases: TGCGCCAGCAGTCTCCAGCTACTCCGATCTACTAGCGGGGTATACAATGAGCAGTTCTTC. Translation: CASSLQLLRSTSGVYNEQFF.

DNA for the CDR3: TGTGCCAGTAGTATTACAGGGGAGGACAATGAGCAGTTCTTC. Translation: CASSITGEDNEQFF. This chain joins TRBV19 and TRBJ2-1, with a weak D call TRBD1 (7 bases). V was shortened by 3 bases and J by 5 bases, with 11 bases between the two germline ends. This CDR3 has 14 amino acids. CDR1 is LNHDA and CDR2 is SQIVND in the germline V gene (reference sequence).

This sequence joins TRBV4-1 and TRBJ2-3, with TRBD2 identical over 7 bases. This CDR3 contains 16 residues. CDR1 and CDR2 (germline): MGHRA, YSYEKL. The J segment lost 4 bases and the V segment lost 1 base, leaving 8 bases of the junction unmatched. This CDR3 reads CASSQVMASGADTQYF. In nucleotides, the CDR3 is TGCGCCAGCAGCCAAGTAATGGCTAGCGGTGCAGATACGCAGTATTTT.

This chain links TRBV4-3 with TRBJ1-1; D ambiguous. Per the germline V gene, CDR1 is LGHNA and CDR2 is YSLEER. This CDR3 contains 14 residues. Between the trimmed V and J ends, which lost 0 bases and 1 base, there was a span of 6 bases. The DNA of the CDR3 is TGCGCCAGCAGCCAAGATCTAGGGAACACTGAAGCTTTCTTT. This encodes CASSQDLGNTEAFF.

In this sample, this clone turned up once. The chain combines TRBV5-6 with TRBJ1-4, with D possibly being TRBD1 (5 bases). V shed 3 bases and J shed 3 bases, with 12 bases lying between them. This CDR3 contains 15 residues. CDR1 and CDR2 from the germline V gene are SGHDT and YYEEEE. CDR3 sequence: CASSSIGVANEKLFF. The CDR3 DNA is TGTGCCAGCAGCTCCATAGGGGTAGCTAATGAAAAACTGTTTTTT.

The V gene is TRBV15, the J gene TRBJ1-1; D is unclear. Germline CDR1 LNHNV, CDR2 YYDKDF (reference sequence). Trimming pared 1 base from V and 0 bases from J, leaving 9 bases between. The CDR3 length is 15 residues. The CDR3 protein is CATSRVKTLNTEAFF. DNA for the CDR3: TGTGCCACCAGCAGAGTAAAAACTTTGAACACTGAAGCTTTCTTT.

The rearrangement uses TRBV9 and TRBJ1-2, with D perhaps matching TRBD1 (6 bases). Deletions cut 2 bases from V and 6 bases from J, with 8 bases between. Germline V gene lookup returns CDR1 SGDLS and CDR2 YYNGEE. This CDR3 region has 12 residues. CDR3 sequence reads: CASSVRGDGYTF. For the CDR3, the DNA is TGTGCCAGCAGCGTCAGGGGAGATGGCTACACCTTC. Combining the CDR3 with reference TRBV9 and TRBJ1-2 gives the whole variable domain DSGVTQTPKHLITATGQRVTLRCSPRSGDLSVYWYQQSLDQGLQFLIQYYNGEERAKGNILERFSAQQFPDLHSELNLSSLELGDSALYFCASSVRGDGYTFGSGTRLTVV.

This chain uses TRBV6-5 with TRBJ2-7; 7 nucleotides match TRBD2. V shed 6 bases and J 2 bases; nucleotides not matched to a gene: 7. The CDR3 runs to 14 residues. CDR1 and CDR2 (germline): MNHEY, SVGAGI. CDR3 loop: CASRLGGGAYEQYF. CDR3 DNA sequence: TGTGCCAGCAGGCTGGGCGGGGGAGCCTACGAGCAGTACTTC.

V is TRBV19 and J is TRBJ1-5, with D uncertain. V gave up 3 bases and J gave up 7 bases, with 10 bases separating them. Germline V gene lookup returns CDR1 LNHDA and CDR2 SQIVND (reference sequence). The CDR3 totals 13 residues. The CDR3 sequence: CASSIAGEQPQHF. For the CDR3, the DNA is TGTGCCAGTAGTATTGCTGGGGAGCAGCCCCAGCATTTT.

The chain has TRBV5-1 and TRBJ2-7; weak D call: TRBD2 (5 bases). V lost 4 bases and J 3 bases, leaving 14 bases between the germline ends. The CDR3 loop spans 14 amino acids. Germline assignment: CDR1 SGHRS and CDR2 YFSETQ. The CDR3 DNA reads TGCGCCAGCAGCCCGGCCGGGGATTTCTACGAGCAGTACTTC. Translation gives CASSPAGDFYEQYF.

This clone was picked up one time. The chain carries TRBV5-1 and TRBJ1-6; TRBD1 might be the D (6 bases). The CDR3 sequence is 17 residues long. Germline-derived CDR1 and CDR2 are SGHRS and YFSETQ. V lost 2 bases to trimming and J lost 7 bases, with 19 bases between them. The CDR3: CASSFGPTGTGNSPLHF. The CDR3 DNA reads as TGCGCCAGCAGCTTCGGCCCTACAGGGACGGGAAATTCACCCCTCCACTTT.